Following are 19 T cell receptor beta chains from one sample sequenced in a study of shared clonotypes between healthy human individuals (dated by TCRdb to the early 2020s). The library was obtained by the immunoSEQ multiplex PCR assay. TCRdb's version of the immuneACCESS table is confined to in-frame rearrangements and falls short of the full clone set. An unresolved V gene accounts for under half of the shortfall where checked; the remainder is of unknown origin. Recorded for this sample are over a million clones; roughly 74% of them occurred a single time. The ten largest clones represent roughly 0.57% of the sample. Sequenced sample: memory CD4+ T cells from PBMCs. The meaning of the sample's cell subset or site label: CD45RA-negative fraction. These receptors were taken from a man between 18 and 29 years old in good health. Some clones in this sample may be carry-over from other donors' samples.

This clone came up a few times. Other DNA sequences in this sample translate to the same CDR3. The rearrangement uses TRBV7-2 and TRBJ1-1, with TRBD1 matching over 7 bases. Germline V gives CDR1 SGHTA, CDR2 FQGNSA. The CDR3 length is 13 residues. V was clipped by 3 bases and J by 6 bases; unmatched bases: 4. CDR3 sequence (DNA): TGTGCCAGCAGCTTTAACAGGGGCCCTGAAGCTTTCTTT. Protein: CASSFNRGPEAFF.

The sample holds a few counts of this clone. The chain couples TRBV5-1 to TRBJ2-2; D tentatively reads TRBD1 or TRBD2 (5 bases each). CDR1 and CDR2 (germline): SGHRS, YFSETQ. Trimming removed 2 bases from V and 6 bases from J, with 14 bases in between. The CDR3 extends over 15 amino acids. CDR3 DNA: TGCGCCAGCAGCTTATTTCTAGAGGGGTCCGGGGAGCTGTTTTTT. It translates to CASSLFLEGSGELFF. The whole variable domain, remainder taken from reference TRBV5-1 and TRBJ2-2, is KAGVTQTPRYLIKTRGQQVTLSCSPISGHRSVSWYQQTPGQGLQFLFEYFSETQRNKGNFPGRFSGRQFSNSRSEMNVSTLELGDSALYLCASSLFLEGSGELFFGEGSRLTVL.

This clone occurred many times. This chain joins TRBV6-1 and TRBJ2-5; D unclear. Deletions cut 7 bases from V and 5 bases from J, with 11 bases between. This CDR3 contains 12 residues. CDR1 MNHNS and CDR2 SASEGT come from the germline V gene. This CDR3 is CASTKSSETQYF. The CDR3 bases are TGTGCCAGCACCAAGAGTTCGGAGACCCAGTACTTC.

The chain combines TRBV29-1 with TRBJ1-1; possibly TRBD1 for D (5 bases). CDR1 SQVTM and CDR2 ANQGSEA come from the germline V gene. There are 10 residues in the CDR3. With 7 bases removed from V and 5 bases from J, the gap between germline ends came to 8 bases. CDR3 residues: CSAGGTEAFF. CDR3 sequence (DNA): TGCAGCGCGGGGGGGACTGAAGCTTTCTTT.

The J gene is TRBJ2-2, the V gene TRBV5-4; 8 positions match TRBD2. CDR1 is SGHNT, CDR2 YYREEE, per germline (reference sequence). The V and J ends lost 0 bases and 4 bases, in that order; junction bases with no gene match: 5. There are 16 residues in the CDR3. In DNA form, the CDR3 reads TGTGCCAGCAGCTTGGAGCGGGGGCAATCCACCGGGGAGCTGTTTTTT. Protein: CASSLERGQSTGELFF.

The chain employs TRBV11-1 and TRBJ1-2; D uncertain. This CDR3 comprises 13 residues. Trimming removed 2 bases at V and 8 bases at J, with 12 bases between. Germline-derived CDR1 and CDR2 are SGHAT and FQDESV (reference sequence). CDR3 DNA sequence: TGTGCCAGCAGCTTAAGTCAAAAGGTCGGCTACACCTTC. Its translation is CASSLSQKVGYTF. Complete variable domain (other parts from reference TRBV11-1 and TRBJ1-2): EAEVAQSPRYKITEKSQAVAFWCDPISGHATLYWYRQILGQGPELLVQFQDESVVDDSQLPKDRFSAERLKGVDSTLKIQPAELGDSAMYLCASSLSQKVGYTFGSGTRLTVV.

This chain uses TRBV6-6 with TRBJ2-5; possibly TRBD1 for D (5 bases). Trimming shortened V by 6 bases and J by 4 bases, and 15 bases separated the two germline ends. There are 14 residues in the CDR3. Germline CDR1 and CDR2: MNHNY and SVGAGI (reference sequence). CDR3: CASSLTGKRETQYF. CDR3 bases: TGTGCCAGCAGCCTTACAGGAAAACGAGAGACCCAGTACTTC.

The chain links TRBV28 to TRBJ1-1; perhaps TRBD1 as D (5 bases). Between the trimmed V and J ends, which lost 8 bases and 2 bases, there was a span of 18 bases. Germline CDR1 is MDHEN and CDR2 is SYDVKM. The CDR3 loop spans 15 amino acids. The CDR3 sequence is CASDRSGDINTEAFF. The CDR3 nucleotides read TGTGCCAGCGACAGATCTGGCGATATTAACACTGAAGCTTTCTTT.

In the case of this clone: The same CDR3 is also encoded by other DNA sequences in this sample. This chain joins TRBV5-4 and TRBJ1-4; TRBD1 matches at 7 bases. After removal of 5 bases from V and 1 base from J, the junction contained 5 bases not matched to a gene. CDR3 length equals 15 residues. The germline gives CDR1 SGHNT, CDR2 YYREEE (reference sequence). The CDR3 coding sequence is TGTGCCAGCAGTTTACAGGGGAGAACTAATGAAAAACTGTTTTTT. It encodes CASSLQGRTNEKLFF. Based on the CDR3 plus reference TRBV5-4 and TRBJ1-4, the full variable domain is ETGVTQSPTHLIKTRGQQVTLRCSSQSGHNTVSWYQQALGQGPQFIFQYYREEENGRGNFPPRFSGLQFPNYSSELNVNALELDDSALYLCASSLQGRTNEKLFFGSGTQLSVL.

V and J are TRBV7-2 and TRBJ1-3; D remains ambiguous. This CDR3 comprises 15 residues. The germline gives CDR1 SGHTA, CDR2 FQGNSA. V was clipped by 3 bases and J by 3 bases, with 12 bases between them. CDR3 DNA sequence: TGTGCCAGCAGCTTGGAGGGCTGGGGTGGAAACACCATATATTTT. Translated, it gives CASSLEGWGGNTIYF.

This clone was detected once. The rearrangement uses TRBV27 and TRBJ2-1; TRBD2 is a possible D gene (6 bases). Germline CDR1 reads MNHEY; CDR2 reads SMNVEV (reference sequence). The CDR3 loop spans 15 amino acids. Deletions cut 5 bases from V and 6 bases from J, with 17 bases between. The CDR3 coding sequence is TGTGCCAGCAGTCTACGGAGGGCCCCGGGCAATGAGCAGTTCTTC. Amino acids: CASSLRRAPGNEQFF.

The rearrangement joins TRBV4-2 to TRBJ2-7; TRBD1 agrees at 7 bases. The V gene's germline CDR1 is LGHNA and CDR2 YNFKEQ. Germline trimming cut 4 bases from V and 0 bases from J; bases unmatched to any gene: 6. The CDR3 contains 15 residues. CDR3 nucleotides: TGTGCCAGCAGCCTCCGGGACAGTTCCTCCTACGAGCAGTACTTC. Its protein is CASSLRDSSSYEQYF.

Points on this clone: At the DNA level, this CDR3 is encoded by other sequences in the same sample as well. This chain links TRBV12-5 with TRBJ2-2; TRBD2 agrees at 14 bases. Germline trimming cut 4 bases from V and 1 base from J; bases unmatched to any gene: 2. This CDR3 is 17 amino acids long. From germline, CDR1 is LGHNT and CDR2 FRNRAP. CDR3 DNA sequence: TGTGCTAGTGGTTCGGGGACTAGCGGGAGGAACACCGGGGAGCTGTTTTTT. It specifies CASGSGTSGRNTGELFF.

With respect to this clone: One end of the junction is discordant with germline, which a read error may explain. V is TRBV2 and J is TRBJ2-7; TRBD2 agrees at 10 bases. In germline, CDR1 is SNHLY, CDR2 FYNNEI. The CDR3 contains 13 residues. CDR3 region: CASSSGLAEVQHF. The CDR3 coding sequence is TGTGCCAGCAGTTCCGGACTAGCGGAAGTTCAGCACTTC. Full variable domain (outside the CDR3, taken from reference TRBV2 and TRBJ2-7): EPEVTQTPSHQVTQMGQEVILRCVPISNHLYFYWYRQILGQKVEFLVSFYNNEISEKSEIFDDQFSVERPDGSNFTLKIRSTKLEDSAMYFCASSSGLAEVQHFGPGTRLTVT.

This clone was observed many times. This CDR3 reads CASSRATRGGNIQYF. The CDR3 DNA reads TGTGCCAGCAGCCGCGCGACTAGGGGGGGTAACATTCAGTACTTC. The chain uses TRBV4-2 and TRBJ2-4; tentatively, D is TRBD2 (7 bases). The CDR3 is 15 residues long. Germline V gives CDR1 LGHNA, CDR2 YNFKEQ. Trimming pared 4 bases from V and 7 bases from J, leaving 17 bases between.

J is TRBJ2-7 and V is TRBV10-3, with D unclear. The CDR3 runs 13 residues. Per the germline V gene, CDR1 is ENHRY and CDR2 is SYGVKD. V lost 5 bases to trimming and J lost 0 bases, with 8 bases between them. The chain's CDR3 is CAISHDLSYEQYF. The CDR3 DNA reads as TGTGCCATCAGTCACGACCTCTCCTACGAGCAGTACTTC.

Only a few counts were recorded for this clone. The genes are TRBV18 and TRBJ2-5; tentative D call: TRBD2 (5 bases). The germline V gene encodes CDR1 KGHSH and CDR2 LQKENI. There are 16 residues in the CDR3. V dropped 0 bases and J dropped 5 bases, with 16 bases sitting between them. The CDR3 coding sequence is TGTGCCAGCTCACCACCGCGACTGGTGGGAGAGGAGACCCAGTACTTC. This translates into CASSPPRLVGEETQYF.

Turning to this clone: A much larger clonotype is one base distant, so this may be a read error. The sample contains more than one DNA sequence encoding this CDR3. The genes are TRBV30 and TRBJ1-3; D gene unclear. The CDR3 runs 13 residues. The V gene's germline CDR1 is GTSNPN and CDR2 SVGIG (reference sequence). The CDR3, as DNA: TGTGCCTGCCACCGCGGTTCTGGAAACACAATATATTTT. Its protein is CACHRGSGNTIYF. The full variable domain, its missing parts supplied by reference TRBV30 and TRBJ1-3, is SQTIHQWPATLVQPVGSPLSLECTVEGTSNPNLYWYRQAAGRGLQLLFYSVGIGQISSEVPQNLSASRPQDRQFILSSKKLLLSDSGFYLCACHRGSGNTIYFGEGSWLTVV.

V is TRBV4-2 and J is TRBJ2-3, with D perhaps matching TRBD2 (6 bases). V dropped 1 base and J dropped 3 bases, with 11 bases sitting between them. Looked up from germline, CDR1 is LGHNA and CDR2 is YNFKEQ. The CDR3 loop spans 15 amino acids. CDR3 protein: CASSQVSAGTDTQYF. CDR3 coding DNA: TGTGCCAGCAGCCAAGTTTCTGCGGGAACAGATACGCAGTATTTT.